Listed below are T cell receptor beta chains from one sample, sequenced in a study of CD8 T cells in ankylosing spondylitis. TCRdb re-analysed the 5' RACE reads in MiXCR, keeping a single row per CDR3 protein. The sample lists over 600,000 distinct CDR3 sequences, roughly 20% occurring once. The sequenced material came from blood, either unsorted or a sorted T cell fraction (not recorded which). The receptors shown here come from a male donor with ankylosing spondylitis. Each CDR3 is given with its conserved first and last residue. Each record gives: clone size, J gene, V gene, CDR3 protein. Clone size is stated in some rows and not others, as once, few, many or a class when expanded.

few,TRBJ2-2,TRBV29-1,CSVVAGGELFF
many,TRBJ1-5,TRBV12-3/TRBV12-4,CASSLASRGGNQPQHF
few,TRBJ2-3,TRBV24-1,CATSDTTGSSTDTQYF
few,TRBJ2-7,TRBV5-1,CASSLAVATTYEQYF
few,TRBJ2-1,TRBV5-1,CASTRRWNEQFF
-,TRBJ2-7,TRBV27,CASSPLFVSSYSYEQYF
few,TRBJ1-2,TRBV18,CASSPGTGEVYGYTF
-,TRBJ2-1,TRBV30,CAWSWGGGPGNEQFF
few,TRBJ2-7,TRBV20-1,CSAGYGGEQYF
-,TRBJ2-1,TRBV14,CASSQGSSGSGLSYNEQFF
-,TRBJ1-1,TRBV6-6,CASSTSQRTEAFF
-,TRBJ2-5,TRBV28,CASSPPGTVLKTQYF
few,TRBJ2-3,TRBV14,CASSQDSAGFLTDTQYF
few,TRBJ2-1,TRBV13,CASSLGGQGIYNEQFF
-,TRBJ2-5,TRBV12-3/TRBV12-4,CASSDGVGDQETQYF
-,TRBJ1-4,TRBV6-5,CASSYLGQGLEKLFF
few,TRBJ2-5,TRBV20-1,CRISGTGETQYF
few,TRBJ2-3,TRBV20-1,CSARGEGSTDTQYF
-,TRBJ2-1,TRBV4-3,CASSQEPAGGAYNEQFF
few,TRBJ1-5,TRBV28,CASSRSIRTGNQPQHF
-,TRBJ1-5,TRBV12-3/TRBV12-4,CASSPTGGVWAQHF
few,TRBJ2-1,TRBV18,CASSPLLAGANEQFF
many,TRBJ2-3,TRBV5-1,CASSLVVGADTQYF
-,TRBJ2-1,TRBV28,CASSLLRSSYNEQFF
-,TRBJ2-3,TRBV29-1,CSATVRFTQYF
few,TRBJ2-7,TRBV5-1,CASSLDIGYEQYF
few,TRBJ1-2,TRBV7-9,CASSLDGGTNYGYTF
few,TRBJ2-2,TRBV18,CASSPLGQNTGELFF
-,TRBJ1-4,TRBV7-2,CASSSNPGTGGKLFF
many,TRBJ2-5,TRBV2,CASSREETQYF
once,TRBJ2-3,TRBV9,CASSGRGERTDTQYF
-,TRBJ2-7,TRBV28,CASSSSYGLPYEQYF
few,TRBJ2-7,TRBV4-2,CASSQGAGDVYEQYF
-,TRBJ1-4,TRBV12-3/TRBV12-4,CASSSEQSGRDEKLFF
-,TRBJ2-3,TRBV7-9,CASSLGPAGGTDTQYF
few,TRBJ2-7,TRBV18,CASSPVPVGYEQYF
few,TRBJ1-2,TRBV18,CASSPGQGEYGYTF
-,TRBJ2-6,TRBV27,CASSLAGGLSGANVLTF
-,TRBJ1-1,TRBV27,CASSSAGTANTEAFF
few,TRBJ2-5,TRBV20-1,CSARDGRGETQYF
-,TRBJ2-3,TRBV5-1,CASSLVGSQDTQYF
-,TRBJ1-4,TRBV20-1,CSARRTADEKLFF
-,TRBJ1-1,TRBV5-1,CASSLVVPPGENTEAFF
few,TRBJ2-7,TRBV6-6,CASSYRGNYEQYF
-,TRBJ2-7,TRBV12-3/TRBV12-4,CASSPRGSAYYEQYF
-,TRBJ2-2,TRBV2,CASSRSRVGGELFF
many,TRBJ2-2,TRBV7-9,CASSRTGTTNTGELFF
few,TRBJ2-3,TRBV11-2,CASSPTLLTSGGRDTQYF
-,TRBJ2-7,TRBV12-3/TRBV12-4,CASSSQPSKSYEQYF
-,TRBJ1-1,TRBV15,CATSRVVQGNTEAFF
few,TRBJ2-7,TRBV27,CASSSSPGPFYEQYF
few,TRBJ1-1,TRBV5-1,CASSTENREFEAFF
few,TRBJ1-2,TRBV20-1,CSASGGQRVGYTF
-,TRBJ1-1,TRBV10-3,CAISNSAHAGGTEAFF
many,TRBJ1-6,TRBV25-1,CASSDGQGRNSPLHF
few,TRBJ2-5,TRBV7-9,CASSPRGAEETQYF
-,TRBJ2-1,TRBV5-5,CASSLDGTIYNEQFF
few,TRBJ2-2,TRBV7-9,CASSYAGGTGTGELFF
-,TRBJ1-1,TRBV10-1,CASSESRRPNTEAFF
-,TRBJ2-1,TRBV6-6,CASSYWRNNEQFF